These T cell receptor beta chains were read from a single sample in a study of monozygotic twins with cystic fibrosis. Using immunoSEQ multiplex PCR, the repertoire was profiled, and TCRdb retains in-frame clones only, with some absent. Counted here are some 10,000 clones, 99% to 99.4% occurring once; the ten biggest clones make up less than 0.55%. Sequenced: blood. The receptors come from a man aged 18 to 30 with cystic fibrosis. Both conserved end residues are part of each CDR3. D genes are given only for firm matches. Not every row has a clone size; where given, it reads once, few, many or a size class.

j_call,clone_size,d_call,v_call,cdr3_aa,cdr3_nt
TRBJ1-5,-,-,TRBV2,CASSEEGAGSRPQHF,TGTGCCAGCAGTGAAGAAGGGGCAGGTAGTCGGCCCCAGCATTTT
TRBJ1-6,-,-,TRBV5-4,CASSLTGHNSPLHF,TGTGCCAGCAGCTTGACAGGGCATAATTCACCCCTCCACTTT
TRBJ1-1,-,-,TRBV5-1,CASSQVPNTEAFF,TGCGCCAGCAGCCAAGTCCCGAACACTGAAGCTTTCTTT
TRBJ1-1,-,-,TRBV5-1,CASSLVQQNTEAFF,TGCGCCAGCAGCTTGGTACAGCAAAACACTGAAGCTTTCTTT
TRBJ2-1,-,-,TRBV5-4,CASSLDPGSSYNEQFF,TGTGCCAGCAGCTTGGATCCGGGGAGCTCCTACAATGAGCAGTTCTTC
TRBJ2-7,-,-,TRBV5-4,CASSLDRREQYF,TGTGCCAGCAGCTTGGATAGACGCGAGCAGTACTTC
TRBJ1-1,once,-,TRBV11-2,CASSPGGTVNSEAFF,TGTGCCAGCAGCCCGGGGGGGACGGTGAACAGTGAAGCTTTCTTT
TRBJ2-6,-,-,TRBV4-1,CASSQEGVGVDSNSGANVLTF,TGCGCCAGCAGCCAAGAAGGGGTCGGGGTCGACTCAAATAGTGGGGCCAACGTCCTGACTTTC
TRBJ2-1,-,-,TRBV6-5,CASSYSSATYNEQFF,TGTGCCAGCAGTTATTCGTCAGCCACCTACAATGAGCAGTTCTTC
TRBJ2-1,-,-,TRBV25-1,CASSAVVLNEQFF,TGTGCCAGCAGTGCCGTTGTGCTCAATGAGCAGTTCTTC
TRBJ1-2,once,TRBD1,TRBV6-5,CASTLDREVYGYTF,TGTGCCAGCACCCTAGACAGGGAGGTGTATGGCTACACCTTC
TRBJ2-7,-,TRBD2,TRBV7-9,CASSLSSGGQGSYEQYF,TGTGCCAGCAGCTTGTCCAGCGGGGGTCAAGGCTCCTACGAGCAGTACTTC
TRBJ2-1,-,-,TRBV5-4,CASKPGVADEQFF,TGTGCCAGCAAGCCCGGGGTAGCTGATGAGCAGTTCTTC
TRBJ2-1,-,-,TRBV6-6,CASSGGDEQFF,TGTGCCAGCAGCGGAGGCGATGAGCAGTTCTTC
TRBJ2-7,-,TRBD1,TRBV11-3,CASSAGTGITYEQYF,TGTGCCAGCAGCGCTGGGACAGGGATAACCTACGAGCAGTACTTC
TRBJ2-1,-,TRBD1,TRBV6-5,CASSFRGKISYNEQFF,TGTGCCAGCAGTTTCAGGGGGAAAATTTCCTACAATGAGCAGTTCTTC
TRBJ2-3,-,-,TRBV30,CAWGGLGGDTQYF,TGTGCCTGGGGCGGACTGGGGGGAGATACGCAGTATTTT
TRBJ2-7,-,-,TRBV11-2,CASSLVELGWGKREQYF,TGTGCCAGCAGCTTAGTAGAGTTGGGGTGGGGAAAGCGGGAGCAGTACTTC
TRBJ2-7,-,-,TRBV2,CASSYDGSYEQYF,TGTGCCAGCTCATACGACGGCTCCTACGAGCAGTACTTC
TRBJ2-1,-,TRBD2,TRBV18,CASSPAAGGSYNEQFF,TGTGCCAGCTCACCAGCCGCGGGAGGATCCTACAATGAGCAGTTCTTC
TRBJ2-2,-,-,TRBV2,CASSDGTRTGELFF,TGTGCCAGCAGTGATGGGACGAGGACCGGGGAGCTGTTTTTT
TRBJ2-5,once,-,TRBV5-5,CASSLESVSQETQYF,TGTGCCAGCAGCTTGGAGTCAGTCAGCCAAGAGACCCAGTACTTC
TRBJ1-1,-,TRBD1,TRBV5-1,CASSLAGDREAFF,TGCGCCAGCAGCTTGGCCGGGGACAGGGAAGCTTTCTTT
TRBJ1-4,-,-,TRBV4-1,CASSQEWSGNEKLFF,TGCGCCAGCAGCCAAGAGTGGTCAGGGAATGAAAAACTGTTTTTT
TRBJ2-5,-,TRBD1,TRBV5-1,CASSFAGGTEEQYF,TGCGCCAGCAGCTTTGCAGGGGGCACGGAGGAGCAGTACTTC
TRBJ2-7,once,-,TRBV4-1,CASSQEPGRSYEQYF,TGCGCCAGCAGCCAAGAGCCGGGAAGGTCCTACGAGCAGTACTTC
TRBJ1-2,-,TRBD1,TRBV5-5,CASSFRDRSYGYTF,TGTGCCAGCAGCTTTCGGGACAGAAGTTATGGCTACACCTTC
TRBJ2-1,-,-,TRBV19,CASRTTGNSYNEQFF,TGTGCCAGTAGGACAACCGGGAACTCCTACAATGAGCAGTTCTTC
TRBJ2-3,-,TRBD2,TRBV7-2,CASSFWAGGAGASTDTQYF,TGTGCCAGCAGCTTTTGGGCGGGGGGAGCGGGAGCCAGCACAGATACGCAGTATTTT
TRBJ1-1,-,-,TRBV10-2,CASSEYGRDTEAFF,TGCGCCAGCAGTGAGTACGGGAGGGACACTGAAGCTTTCTTT
TRBJ1-3,-,-,TRBV5-4,CASSLVKGNTIYF,TGTGCCAGCAGCTTGGTGAAGGGGAACACCATATATTTT
TRBJ2-6,-,-,TRBV10-3,CAIETASSGANVLTF,TGTGCCATCGAGACAGCCAGCTCTGGGGCCAACGTCCTGACTTTC
TRBJ2-2,once,-,TRBV19,CASSIYRANTGELFF,TGTGCCAGTAGTATATACAGGGCTAACACCGGGGAGCTGTTTTTT
TRBJ2-3,-,TRBD2,TRBV9,CASSPLKRGGTDTQYF,TGTGCCAGCAGCCCATTAAAGCGGGGGGGCACAGATACGCAGTATTTT
TRBJ2-7,-,-,TRBV18,CASSPEIGAFSYEQYF,TGTGCCAGCTCACCAGAGATTGGTGCCTTTTCCTACGAGCAGTACTTC
TRBJ1-5,once,-,TRBV7-6,CASSLGHTNQPQHF,TGTGCCAGCAGCTTGGGACACACCAATCAGCCCCAGCATTTT
TRBJ1-2,-,-,TRBV30,CAWSVTSYGYTF,TGTGCCTGGAGTGTAACCAGCTATGGCTACACCTTC
TRBJ1-2,-,TRBD1,TRBV6-5,CASRPGTALYGYTF,TGTGCCAGCAGGCCCGGGACAGCTCTCTATGGCTACACCTTC
TRBJ1-1,-,-,TRBV5-4,CASSSGPMNTEAFF,TGTGCCAGCAGCTCCGGACCGATGAACACTGAAGCTTTCTTT
TRBJ1-1,-,-,TRBV6-6,CASSYSGRGPNTEAFF,TGTGCCAGCAGTTACTCGGGACGTGGGCCGAACACTGAAGCTTTCTTT
TRBJ2-5,-,-,TRBV11-2,CASSLGGLQETQYF,TGTGCCAGCAGCTTAGGGGGCTTACAAGAGACCCAGTACTTC
TRBJ2-5,-,-,TRBV5-1,CASSAQETQYF,TGCGCCAGCAGCGCGCAAGAGACCCAGTACTTC
TRBJ2-1,once,TRBD2,TRBV7-9,CASSLPVRTSGRYNEQFF,TGTGCCAGCAGCTTACCCGTGAGGACTAGCGGGAGATACAATGAGCAGTTCTTC
TRBJ2-5,-,-,TRBV19,CASSIRGQETQYF,TGTGCCAGTAGTATACGGGGACAAGAGACCCAGTACTTC
TRBJ2-3,once,TRBD2,TRBV6-5,CASSGSGGLADTQYF,TGTGCCAGCAGTGGGTCGGGGGGTTTGGCAGATACGCAGTATTTT
TRBJ1-1,-,-,TRBV27,CASRSYTEAFF,TGTGCCAGCCGCTCTTACACTGAAGCTTTCTTT
TRBJ2-5,-,TRBD2,TRBV19,CARWLAGGQGQETQYF,TGTGCCAGATGGCTAGCGGGGGGCCAGGGGCAAGAGACCCAGTACTTC